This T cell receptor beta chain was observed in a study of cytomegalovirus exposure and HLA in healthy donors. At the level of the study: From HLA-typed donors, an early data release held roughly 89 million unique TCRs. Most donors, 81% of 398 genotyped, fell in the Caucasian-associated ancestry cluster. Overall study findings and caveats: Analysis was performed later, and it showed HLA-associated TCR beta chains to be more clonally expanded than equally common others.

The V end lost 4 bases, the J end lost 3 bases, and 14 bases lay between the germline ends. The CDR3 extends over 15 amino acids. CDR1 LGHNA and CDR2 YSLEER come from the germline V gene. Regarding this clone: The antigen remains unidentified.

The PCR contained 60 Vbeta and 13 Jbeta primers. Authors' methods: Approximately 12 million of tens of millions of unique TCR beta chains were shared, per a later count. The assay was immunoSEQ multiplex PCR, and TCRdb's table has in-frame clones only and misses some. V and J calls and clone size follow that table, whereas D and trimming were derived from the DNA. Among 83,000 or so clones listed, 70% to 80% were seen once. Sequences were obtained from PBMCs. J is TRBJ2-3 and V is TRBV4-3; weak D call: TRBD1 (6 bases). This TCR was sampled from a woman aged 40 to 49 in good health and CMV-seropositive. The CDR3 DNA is TGCGCCAGCAGCCCTGAGACAGGTTGGACAGATACGCAGTATTTT. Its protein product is CASSPETGWTDTQYF.